This record looks at one TCR beta chain sequence and its context. Its antigen is unidentified. The source of the sample is a study of a mutant IDH1 vaccine in newly diagnosed glioma. Overall study: It was at week 35 that visit V12 occurred, and at week 47 that visit V13 did. Study findings and constraints: Apparently unrelated to pseudoprogression were changes in the top peripheral T cell clonotypes.

Time point given: week 35, safety follow-up. It was 300 ug of mutant IDH1 20-mer peptide that made up each vaccine dose, given with topical imiquimod. The patients were given eight vaccinations, one each in weeks 1, 3, 5, 7, 11, 15, 19 and 23. Data came from immunoSEQ multiplex PCR; TCRdb stores just in-frame clones and leaves some out. The repertoire holds 45,000 to 60,000 clones, 88% seen once, with 5.7% in the top ten. The CDR3 has 16 amino acids. V lost 5 bases and J lost 0; bases outside the gene matches: 6. The germline gives CDR1 SGHTA, CDR2 FQGNSA. This specimen consisted of PBMCs, obtained from a glioma patient whose treatment included an IDH1 peptide vaccine. This TCR was recovered from a middle-aged woman with glioma. J is TRBJ2-2 and V is TRBV7-2, with 7 bases lining up with TRBD2. The CDR3 is CASSLMTSTNTGELFF. For the CDR3, the DNA is TGTGCCAGCAGCCTAATGACTAGCACGAACACCGGGGAGCTGTTTTTT.